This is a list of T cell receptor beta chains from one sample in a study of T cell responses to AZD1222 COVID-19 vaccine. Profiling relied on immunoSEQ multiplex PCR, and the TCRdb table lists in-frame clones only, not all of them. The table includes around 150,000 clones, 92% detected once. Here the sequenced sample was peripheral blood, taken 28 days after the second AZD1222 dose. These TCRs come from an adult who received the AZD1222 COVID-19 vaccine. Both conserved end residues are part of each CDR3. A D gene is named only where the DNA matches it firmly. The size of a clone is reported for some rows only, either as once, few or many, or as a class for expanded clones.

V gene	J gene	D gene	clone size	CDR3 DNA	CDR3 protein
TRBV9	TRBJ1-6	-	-	TGTGCCAGCAGCGCCGGTGTGAGCTCCTATAATTCACCCCTCCACTTT	CASSAGVSSYNSPLHF
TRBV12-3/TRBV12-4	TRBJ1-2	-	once	TGTGCCAGCAGTTTGGTCCTCAACTATGGCTACACCTTC	CASSLVLNYGYTF
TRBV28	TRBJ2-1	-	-	TGTGCCAGCAGGCCCGGTGGCAGCCATGAGCAGTTCTTC	CASRPGGSHEQFF
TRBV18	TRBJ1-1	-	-	TGTGCCAGCTCACCCCGACAGGAAGAAGCTTTCTTT	CASSPRQEEAFF
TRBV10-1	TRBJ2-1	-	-	TGCGCCAGCAGTGAGTCGGGAAGTCCCCTCCCCGGCCGTGAGCAGTTCTTC	CASSESGSPLPGREQFF
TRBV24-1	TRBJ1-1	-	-	TGTGCCACCAGTGACCGGATGAACACTGAAGCTTTCTTT	CATSDRMNTEAFF
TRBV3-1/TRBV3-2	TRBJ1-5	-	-	TGTGCCAGCAGCCAAGCGGGGGAGTTTGGTGCAGGCCCTTTAGGTCAGCCCCAGCATTTT	CASSQAGEFGAGPLGQPQHF
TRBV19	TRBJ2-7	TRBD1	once	TGTGCCAGTAGTATAGACTCGGACAGGGCCCACTACGAGCAGTACTTC	CASSIDSDRAHYEQYF
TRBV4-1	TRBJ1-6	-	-	TGCGCCAGCAGCCAAGGAGAAGGGGCCTATAATTCACCCCTCCACTTT	CASSQGEGAYNSPLHF
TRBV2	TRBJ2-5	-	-	TGTGCCAGCAGGGGGGGTATTCCGGAGACCCAGTACTTC	CASRGGIPETQYF
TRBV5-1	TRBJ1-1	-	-	TGCGCCAGCAGCAGCCGGGCGGACACTGAAGCTTTCTTT	CASSSRADTEAFF
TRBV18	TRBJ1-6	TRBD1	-	TGTGCCAGCTCACCAGGGGGACAGGATTCACCCCTCCACTTT	CASSPGGQDSPLHF
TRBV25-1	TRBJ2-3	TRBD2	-	TGTGCCAGCAGTGTCGGGACTAGCGGGAACGCAGATACGCAGTATTTT	CASSVGTSGNADTQYF
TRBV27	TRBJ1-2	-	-	TGTGCCAGCAGTGACGGGGGAGGGATCGGCTACACCTTC	CASSDGGGIGYTF
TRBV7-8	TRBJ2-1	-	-	TGTGCCAGCAGCTTAGGGAGTAGCTCCAATGAGCAGTTCTTC	CASSLGSSSNEQFF
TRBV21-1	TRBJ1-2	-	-	TGTGCCAGCAGCATCCAGGGGGCCCTTAAACCAAACTATGGCTACACCTTC	CASSIQGALKPNYGYTF
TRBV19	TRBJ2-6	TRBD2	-	TGTGCCAGTGACGGTAGCGGGAGAGGCGCTGGGGCCAACGTCCTGACTTTC	CASDGSGRGAGANVLTF
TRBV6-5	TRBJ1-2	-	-	TGTGCCAGCAGTTACTCGGGGGACATTCACTATGGCTACACCTTC	CASSYSGDIHYGYTF
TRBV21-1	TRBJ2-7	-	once	TGTGCCAGCAGTAAAAGGACAGGTCACCCCTACGAGCAGTACTTC	CASSKRTGHPYEQYF
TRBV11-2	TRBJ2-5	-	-	TGTGCCAGCAGCTTATGGCTAGGGGGAGAGACCCAGTACTTC	CASSLWLGGETQYF
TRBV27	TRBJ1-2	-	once	TGTGCCAGCAGTGCCAGACAGTTCTTCTATGGCTACACCTTC	CASSARQFFYGYTF
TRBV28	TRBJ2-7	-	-	TGTGCCAGCAGGGGGGTCTACGAGCAGTACTTC	CASRGVYEQYF
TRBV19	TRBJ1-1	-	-	TGTGCCAGTAGTCCGTGGGACCTGAACACTGAAGCTTTCTTT	CASSPWDLNTEAFF
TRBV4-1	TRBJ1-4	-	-	TGCGCCAGCAGCCAAGATCGGGGTGCAACTAATGAAAAACTGTTTTTT	CASSQDRGATNEKLFF
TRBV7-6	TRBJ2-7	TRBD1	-	TGTGCCAGCAGCCACAGTCCGGGACAGACCTACGAGCAGTACTTC	CASSHSPGQTYEQYF
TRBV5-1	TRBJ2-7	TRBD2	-	TGCGCCAGCAGCTTGACTAGCGGGGAGTTCTACGAGCAGTACTTC	CASSLTSGEFYEQYF
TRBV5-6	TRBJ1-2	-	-	TGTGCCAGCAGCTTGCAGGTCAGCGGGGTATATGGCTACACCTTC	CASSLQVSGVYGYTF
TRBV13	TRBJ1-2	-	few	TGTGCCAGCAGCTTACTCCAGCGCAGGGAGGGAGGCTATGGCTACACCTTC	CASSLLQRREGGYGYTF
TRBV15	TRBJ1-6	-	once	TGTGCCACCAGCAGAGGCTATGGAGGTAATTCACCCCTCCACTTT	CATSRGYGGNSPLHF
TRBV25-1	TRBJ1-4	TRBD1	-	TGTGCCAGCGAGGACAGGCTCGCAACTAATGAAAAACTGTTTTTT	CASEDRLATNEKLFF
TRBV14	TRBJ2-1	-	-	TGTGCCAGCAGCCGCGTCTTGACGGGAGCGTTCAATGAGCAGTTCTTC	CASSRVLTGAFNEQFF
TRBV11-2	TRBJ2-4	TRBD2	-	TGTGCCAGCAACCCCACGGCTAGCGGGATAGCCAAAAACATTCAGTACTTC	CASNPTASGIAKNIQYF
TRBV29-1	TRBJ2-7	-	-	TGCAGCGTTCAGACGCGGATGTCCTACGAGCAGTACTTC	CSVQTRMSYEQYF
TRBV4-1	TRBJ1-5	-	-	TGCGCCAGCAGCCAAGTCGGGCAGGCCAATCAGCCCCAGCATTTT	CASSQVGQANQPQHF
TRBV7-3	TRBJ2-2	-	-	TGTGCCAGCAGCGAAGACGAGATGGGGCCCGGCCGGGAGCTGTTTTTT	CASSEDEMGPGRELFF
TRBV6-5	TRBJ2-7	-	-	TGTGCCAGCGGAAACAGGTGGGCCTACGAGCAGTACTTC	CASGNRWAYEQYF
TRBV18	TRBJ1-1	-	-	TGTGCCAGCTACGGGACGCCGGACACTGAAGCTTTCTTT	CASYGTPDTEAFF
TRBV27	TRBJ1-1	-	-	TGTGCCAGCAGTTACAGCGTAAGGGGGAACACTGAAGCTTTCTTT	CASSYSVRGNTEAFF
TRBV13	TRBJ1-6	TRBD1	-	TGTGCCAGCAGCTTAAGCCCAACAGGGGGTTCTTCACCCCTCCACTTT	CASSLSPTGGSSPLHF
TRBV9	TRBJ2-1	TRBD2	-	TGTGCCAGCAGCGTAGAAGTAGCGGGAGGGTACAATGAGCAGTTCTTC	CASSVEVAGGYNEQFF
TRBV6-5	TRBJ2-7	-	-	TGTGCCAGCAGTTACTCGATCTCCTGGGGCTACGAGCAGTACTTC	CASSYSISWGYEQYF
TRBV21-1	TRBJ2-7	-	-	TGTGCCACAGGGGGACAGTCCCTCCCCATCGAGCAGTACTTC	CATGGQSLPIEQYF
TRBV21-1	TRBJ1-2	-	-	TGTGCCAGCAGCAATGTGGAAGCTATAGGCTACACCTTC	CASSNVEAIGYTF
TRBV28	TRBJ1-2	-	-	TGTGCCAGCAGTTTTACAGGGAACTATGGCTACACCTTC	CASSFTGNYGYTF
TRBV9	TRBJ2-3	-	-	TGTGCCAGCAGCGTCTACACAGATACGCAGTATTTT	CASSVYTDTQYF
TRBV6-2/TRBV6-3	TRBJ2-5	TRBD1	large	TGTGCCAGCAGTTACTCCACAGGGGGCCAAGAGACCCAGTACTTC	CASSYSTGGQETQYF
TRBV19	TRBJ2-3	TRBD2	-	TGTGCCAGTAGCCGGACTAGCGGGAGATCAGATACGCAGTATTTT	CASSRTSGRSDTQYF
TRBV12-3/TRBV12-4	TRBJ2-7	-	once	TGTGCCAGCACTCGGCAGCCCTACGAGCAGTACTTC	CASTRQPYEQYF
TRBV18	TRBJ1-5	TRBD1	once	TGTGCCAGCTCGCCCCAGACAGGGAACAGCAATCAGCCCCAGCATTTT	CASSPQTGNSNQPQHF
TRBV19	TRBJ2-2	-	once	TGTGCCAGTAGTATAGATTGGGCTACCGGGGAGCTGTTTTTT	CASSIDWATGELFF
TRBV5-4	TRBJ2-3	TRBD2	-	TGTGCCAGCAGCTTGGCTAGCGGGAGGACAGATACGCAGTATTTT	CASSLASGRTDTQYF
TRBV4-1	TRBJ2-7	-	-	TGCGCCAGCAGCCAAGTCCGGGGGCGCCCCTACGAGCAGTACTTC	CASSQVRGRPYEQYF
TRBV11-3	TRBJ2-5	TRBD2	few	TGTGCCAGCAGCTCAAGTAGCGGGAGGTCCTCAGAGACCCAGTACTTC	CASSSSSGRSSETQYF
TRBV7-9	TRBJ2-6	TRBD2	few	TGTGCCAGCAGCTTAAGAGCGGGAGGGCCGTTTAGTGGGGCCAACGTCCTGACTTTC	CASSLRAGGPFSGANVLTF
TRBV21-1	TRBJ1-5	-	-	TGTGCCAGCAGCAAAGCGCTGGGGAAGTATAGCAATCAGCCCCAGCATTTT	CASSKALGKYSNQPQHF
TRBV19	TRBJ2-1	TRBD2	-	TGTGCCAGTAGTATAGACCCACTAGCGGGATACAATGAGCAGTTCTTC	CASSIDPLAGYNEQFF
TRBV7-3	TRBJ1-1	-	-	TGTGCCAGCAGCTTAACGGGTGCGGGCACTGAAGCTTTCTTT	CASSLTGAGTEAFF